Included here is one T cell receptor beta chain sequence, with context. This sample includes further DNA sequences coding for the same CDR3. The data were taken from a study of shared clonotypes between healthy human individuals. At the level of the study: Researchers assigned three CD4 naive, three CD4 memory, two CD8 naive and one CD8 memory plate to each donor.

The CDR3 runs 14 residues. Germline CDR1 SGHRS, CDR2 YFSETQ. V lost 0 bases to trimming and J lost 0 bases, with 7 bases between them. Splitting of CD4+ cells produced CD45RA+ naive and CD45RA-negative memory subsets. Some clones are missing from TCRdb's copy, which holds only in-frame ones; the method was immunoSEQ multiplex PCR. The profile covers about 1.5 million clones, with 98% appearing a single time and roughly 0.42% taken by the ten largest. Specimen: naive CD4+ T cells sorted from blood. Subset described: CD45RA+ positively selected. The TCR comes from a man aged 25 to 40 in good health. This chain joins TRBV5-1 and TRBJ2-7; D is unresolved. The CDR3 DNA reads as TGCGCCAGCAGCTTGGTCCGAGACTCCTACGAGCAGTACTTC. It encodes CASSLVRDSYEQYF. Full variable domain (remainder filled in from reference TRBV5-1 and TRBJ2-7): KAGVTQTPRYLIKTRGQQVTLSCSPISGHRSVSWYQQTPGQGLQFLFEYFSETQRNKGNFPGRFSGRQFSNSRSEMNVSTLELGDSALYLCASSLVRDSYEQYFGPGTRLTVT.